This T cell receptor beta chain was sequenced during a study of response to subunit inactivated influenza vaccine. The CDR3 is made up of 14 amino acids. Germline V lookup: CDR1 SQVTM, CDR2 ANQGSEA. Trimming cost V 5 bases and J 8 bases; bases outside gene matches: 11. As concerns this clonotype: Its target is not known.

Study conclusions and caveats: After each seasonal influenza vaccination, few new T cells are recruited, the authors suggested.

TCRdb fed the RT-PCR reads into MiXCR, producing one record per CDR3 protein. This repertoire shows approximately 530,000 distinct CDR3 sequences, over 10% found once; its top ten account for around 13%. The rearrangement links TRBV29-1 to TRBJ2-1; 8 positions match TRBD1. The specimen comprised PBMCs from blood, sampled roughly 45 days after vaccination. This TCR was sampled from a man in his fifties or sixties who received an inactivated influenza vaccine. The CDR3 region is CSVPTGAGMDEQFF. The CDR3 nucleotides read TGCAGCGTTCCGACAGGGGCCGGAATGGATGAGCAGTTCTTC.